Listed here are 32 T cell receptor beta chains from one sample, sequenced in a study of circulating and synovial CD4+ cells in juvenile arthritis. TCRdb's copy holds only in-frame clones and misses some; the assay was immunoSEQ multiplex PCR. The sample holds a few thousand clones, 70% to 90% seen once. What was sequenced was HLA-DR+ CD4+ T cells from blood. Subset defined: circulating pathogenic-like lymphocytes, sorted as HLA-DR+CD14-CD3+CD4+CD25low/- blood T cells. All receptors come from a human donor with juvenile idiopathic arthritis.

The DNA of the CDR3 is TGTGCCAGCAGCCCGGGGGAGAGCTCCTACGAGCAGTACTTC. Its protein is CASSPGESSYEQYF. V and J are TRBV4-2 and TRBJ2-7; the D gene is possibly TRBD2 (6 bases). V dropped 4 bases and J dropped 0 bases, with 10 bases sitting between them. CDR3 size: 14 residues. Germline V gene data show CDR1 as LGHNA and CDR2 as YNFKEQ.

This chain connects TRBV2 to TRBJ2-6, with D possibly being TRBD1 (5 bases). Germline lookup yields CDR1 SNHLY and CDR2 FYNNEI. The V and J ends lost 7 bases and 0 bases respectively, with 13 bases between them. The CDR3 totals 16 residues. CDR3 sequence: CASNRGSLSGANVLTF. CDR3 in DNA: TGTGCCAGCAATAGGGGTTCCCTCTCTGGGGCCAACGTCCTGACTTTC.

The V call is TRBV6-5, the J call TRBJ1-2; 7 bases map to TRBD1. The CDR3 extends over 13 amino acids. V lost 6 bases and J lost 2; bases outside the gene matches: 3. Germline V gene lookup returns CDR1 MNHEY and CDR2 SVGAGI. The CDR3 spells CASSLTGNYGYTF. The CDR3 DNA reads TGTGCCAGCAGCTTGACAGGGAACTATGGCTACACCTTC.

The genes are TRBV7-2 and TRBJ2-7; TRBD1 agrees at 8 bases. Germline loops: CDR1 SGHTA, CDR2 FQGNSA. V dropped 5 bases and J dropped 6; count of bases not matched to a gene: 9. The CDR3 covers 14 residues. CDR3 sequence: CASSRGQGNSEQYF. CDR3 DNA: TGTGCCAGCAGCCGAGGACAGGGAAATAGCGAGCAGTACTTC.

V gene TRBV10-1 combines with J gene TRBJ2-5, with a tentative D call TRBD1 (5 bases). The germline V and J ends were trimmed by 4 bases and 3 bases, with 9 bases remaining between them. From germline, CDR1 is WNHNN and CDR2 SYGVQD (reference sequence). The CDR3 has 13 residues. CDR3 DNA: TGCGCCAGCAGTGGACAGCCCGAAGAGACCCAGTACTTC. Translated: CASSGQPEETQYF.

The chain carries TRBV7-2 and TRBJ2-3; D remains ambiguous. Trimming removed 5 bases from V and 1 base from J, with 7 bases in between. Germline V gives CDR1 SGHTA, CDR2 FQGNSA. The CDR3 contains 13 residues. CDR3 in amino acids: CASSPLRTDTQYF. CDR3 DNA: TGTGCCAGCAGCCCCCTCCGCACAGATACGCAGTATTTT.

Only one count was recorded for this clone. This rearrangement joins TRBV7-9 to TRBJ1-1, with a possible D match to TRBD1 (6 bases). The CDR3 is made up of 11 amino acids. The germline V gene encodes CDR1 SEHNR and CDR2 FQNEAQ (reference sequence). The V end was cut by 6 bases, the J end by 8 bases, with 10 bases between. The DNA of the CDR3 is TGTGCCAGCAGTGAAACAGGGGAAGCTTTCTTT. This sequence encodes CASSETGEAFF.

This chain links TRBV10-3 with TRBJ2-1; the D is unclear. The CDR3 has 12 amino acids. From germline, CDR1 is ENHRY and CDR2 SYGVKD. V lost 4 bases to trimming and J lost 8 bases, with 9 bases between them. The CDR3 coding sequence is TGTGCCATCAGTGCCTCCCGGGATGAGCAGTTCTTC. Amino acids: CAISASRDEQFF.

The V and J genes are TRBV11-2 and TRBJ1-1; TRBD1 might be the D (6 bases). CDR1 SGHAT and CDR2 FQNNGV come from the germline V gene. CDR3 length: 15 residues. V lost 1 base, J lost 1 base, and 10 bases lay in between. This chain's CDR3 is CASSLAYRANTEAFF. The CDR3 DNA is TGTGCCAGCAGCTTAGCGTACAGGGCGAACACTGAAGCTTTCTTT.

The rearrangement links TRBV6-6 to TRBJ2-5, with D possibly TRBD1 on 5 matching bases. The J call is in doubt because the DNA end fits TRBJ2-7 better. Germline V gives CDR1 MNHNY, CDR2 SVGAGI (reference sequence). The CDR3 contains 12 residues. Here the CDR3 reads CASNGHSGEQYF. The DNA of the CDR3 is TGTGCCAGCAACGGACACTCCGGCGAGCAGTACTTC.

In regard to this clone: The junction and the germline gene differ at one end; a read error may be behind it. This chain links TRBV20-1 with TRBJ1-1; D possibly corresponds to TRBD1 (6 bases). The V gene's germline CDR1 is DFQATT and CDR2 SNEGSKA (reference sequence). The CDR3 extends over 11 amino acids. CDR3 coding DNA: TGCAGTGCTGAAAGGGACACTGAATCTTTCTTT. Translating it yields CSAERDTESFF.

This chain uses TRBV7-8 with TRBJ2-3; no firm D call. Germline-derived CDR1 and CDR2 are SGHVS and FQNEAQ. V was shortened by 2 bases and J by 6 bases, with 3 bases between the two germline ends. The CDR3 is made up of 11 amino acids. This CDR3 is CASSLQDTQYF. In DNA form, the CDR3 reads TGTGCCAGCAGCTTACAGGATACGCAGTATTTT.

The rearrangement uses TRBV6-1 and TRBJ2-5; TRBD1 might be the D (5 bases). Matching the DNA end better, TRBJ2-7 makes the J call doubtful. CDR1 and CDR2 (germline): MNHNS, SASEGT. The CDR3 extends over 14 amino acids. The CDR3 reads CASSDPRVAYEQYF. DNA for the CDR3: TGTGCCAGCAGTGACCCCAGGGTGGCCTACGAGCAGTACTTC.

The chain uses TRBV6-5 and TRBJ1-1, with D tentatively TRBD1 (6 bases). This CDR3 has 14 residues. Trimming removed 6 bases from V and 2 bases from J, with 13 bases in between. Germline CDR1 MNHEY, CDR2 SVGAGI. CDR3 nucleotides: TGTGCCAGCAGCGAGAGACAGGTAAACACTGAAGCTTTCTTT. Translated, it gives CASSERQVNTEAFF.

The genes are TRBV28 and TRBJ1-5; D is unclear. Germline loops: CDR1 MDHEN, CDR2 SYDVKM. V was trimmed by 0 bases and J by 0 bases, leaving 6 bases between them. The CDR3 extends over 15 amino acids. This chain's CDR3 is CASSLWSDSNQPQHF. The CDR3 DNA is TGTGCCAGCAGTTTATGGTCAGATAGCAATCAGCCCCAGCATTTT.

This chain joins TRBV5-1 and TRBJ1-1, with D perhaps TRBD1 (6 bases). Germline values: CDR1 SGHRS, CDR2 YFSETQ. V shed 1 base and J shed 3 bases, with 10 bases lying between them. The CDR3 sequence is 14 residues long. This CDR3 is CASSLTTGYTEAFF. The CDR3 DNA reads TGCGCCAGCAGCTTGACCACAGGGTACACTGAAGCTTTCTTT.

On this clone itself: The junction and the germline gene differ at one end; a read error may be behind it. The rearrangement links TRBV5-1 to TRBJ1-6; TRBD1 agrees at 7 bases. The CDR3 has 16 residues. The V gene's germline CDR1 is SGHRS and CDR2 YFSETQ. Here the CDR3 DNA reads TGCGCCAGCAGCGTGTTACCCGGGACAGTTAATTCCCCCCTCCACTTT. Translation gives CASSVLPGTVNSPLHF.

The CDR3 protein is CSVDRVGGGSTEAFF. The DNA for the CDR3 is TGCAGCGTTGACAGGGTTGGGGGGGGCAGCACTGAAGCTTTCTTT. This chain links TRBV29-1 with TRBJ1-1, with a weak D call TRBD1 (6 bases). CDR1 SQVTM and CDR2 ANQGSEA come from the germline V gene. The CDR3 spans 15 residues. With 3 bases removed from V and 4 bases from J, the gap between germline ends came to 18 bases.

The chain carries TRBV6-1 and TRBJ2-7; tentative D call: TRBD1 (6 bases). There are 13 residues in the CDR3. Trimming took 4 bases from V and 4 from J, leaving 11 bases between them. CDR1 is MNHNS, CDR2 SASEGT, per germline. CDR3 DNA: TGTGCCAGCAGTGTGGGGGCCGAATACGAGCAGTACGTC. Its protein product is CASSVGAEYEQYV.

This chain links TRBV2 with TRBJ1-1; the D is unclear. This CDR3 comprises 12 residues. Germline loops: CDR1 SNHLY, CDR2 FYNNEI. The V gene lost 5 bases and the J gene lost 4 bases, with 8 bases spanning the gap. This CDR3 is CASSRLSTEAFF. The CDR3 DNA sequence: TGTGCCAGCAGTCGTTTGAGCACTGAAGCTTTCTTT.

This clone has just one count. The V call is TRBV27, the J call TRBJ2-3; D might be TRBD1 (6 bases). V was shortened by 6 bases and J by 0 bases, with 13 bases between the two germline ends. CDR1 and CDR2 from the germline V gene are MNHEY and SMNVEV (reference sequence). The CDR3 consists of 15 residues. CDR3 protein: CASRAPRGSTDTQYF. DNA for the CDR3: TGTGCCAGCAGAGCACCGAGGGGGAGCACAGATACGCAGTATTTT.

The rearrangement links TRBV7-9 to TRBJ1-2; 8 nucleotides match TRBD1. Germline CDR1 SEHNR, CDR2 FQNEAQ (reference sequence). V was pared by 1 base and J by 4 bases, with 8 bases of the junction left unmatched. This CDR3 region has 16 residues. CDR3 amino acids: CASSLDDWTGIYGYTF. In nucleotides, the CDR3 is TGTGCCAGCAGCTTAGATGATTGGACAGGGATCTATGGCTACACCTTC.

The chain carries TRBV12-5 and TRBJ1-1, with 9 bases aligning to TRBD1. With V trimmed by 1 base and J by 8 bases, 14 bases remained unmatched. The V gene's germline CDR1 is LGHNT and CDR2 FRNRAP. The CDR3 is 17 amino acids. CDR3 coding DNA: TGTGCTAGTGGTTTGGCCGTTAGCTTGGGACAGGGTTTAGAAGCTTTCTTT. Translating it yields CASGLAVSLGQGLEAFF.

CDR3 sequence reads: CASSQDRTGNTGELFF. The CDR3 DNA reads TGCGCCAGCAGCCAGGACAGGACGGGGAACACCGGGGAGCTGTTTTTT. This chain uses TRBV4-3 with TRBJ2-2, with 7 bases aligning to TRBD1. Germline CDR1 is LGHNA and CDR2 is YSLEER. This CDR3 spans 16 amino acids. The V segment lost 3 bases and the J segment 1 base; nucleotides outside the gene matches: 5.

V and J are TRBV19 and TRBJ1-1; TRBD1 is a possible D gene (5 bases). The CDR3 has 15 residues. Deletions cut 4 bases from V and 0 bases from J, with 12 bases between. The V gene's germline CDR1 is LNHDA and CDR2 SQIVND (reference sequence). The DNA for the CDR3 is TGTGCCAGTAGTACCTTACAGGTTCTGAACACTGAAGCTTTCTTT. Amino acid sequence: CASSTLQVLNTEAFF.

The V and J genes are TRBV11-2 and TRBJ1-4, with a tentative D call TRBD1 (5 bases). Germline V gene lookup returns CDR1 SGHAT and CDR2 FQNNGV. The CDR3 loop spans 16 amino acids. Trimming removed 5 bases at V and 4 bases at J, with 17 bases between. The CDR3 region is CASSQHRGTINEKLFF. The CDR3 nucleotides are TGTGCCAGCAGCCAGCATCGCGGGACTATTAATGAAAAACTGTTTTTT. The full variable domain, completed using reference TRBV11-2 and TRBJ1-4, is EAGVAQSPRYKIIEKRQSVAFWCNPISGHATLYWYQQILGQGPKLLIQFQNNGVVDDSQLPKDRFSAERLKGVDSTLKIQPAKLEDSAVYLCASSQHRGTINEKLFFGSGTQLSVL.

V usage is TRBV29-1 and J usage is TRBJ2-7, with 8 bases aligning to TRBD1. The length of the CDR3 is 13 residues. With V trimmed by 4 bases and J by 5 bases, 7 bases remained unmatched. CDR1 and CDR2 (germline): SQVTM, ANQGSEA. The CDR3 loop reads CSVVDRGVNEQYF. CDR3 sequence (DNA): TGCAGCGTTGTCGACAGGGGCGTTAACGAGCAGTACTTC.

The CDR3 DNA reads as TGTGCCAGCAGCAAAGTTTTCGGGGTAGCAATCCACGAGCAGTACTTC. This sequence encodes CASSKVFGVAIHEQYF. The chain combines TRBV21-1 with TRBJ2-7; the table's D call TRBD2 went unverified against the DNA. TRBV21-1 is an annotated pseudogene. The CDR3 sequence is 16 residues long.

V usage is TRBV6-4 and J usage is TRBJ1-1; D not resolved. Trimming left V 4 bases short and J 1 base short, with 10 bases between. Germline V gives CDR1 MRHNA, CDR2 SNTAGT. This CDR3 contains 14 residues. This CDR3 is CASSGGHPNTEAFF. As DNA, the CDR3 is TGTGCCAGCAGTGGCGGCCACCCGAACACTGAAGCTTTCTTT.

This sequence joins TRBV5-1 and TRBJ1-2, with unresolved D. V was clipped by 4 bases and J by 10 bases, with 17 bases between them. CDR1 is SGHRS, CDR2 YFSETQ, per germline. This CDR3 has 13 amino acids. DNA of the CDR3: TGCGCCAGCAGCAGGAATACGGCGGAGCACTACACCTTC. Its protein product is CASSRNTAEHYTF.

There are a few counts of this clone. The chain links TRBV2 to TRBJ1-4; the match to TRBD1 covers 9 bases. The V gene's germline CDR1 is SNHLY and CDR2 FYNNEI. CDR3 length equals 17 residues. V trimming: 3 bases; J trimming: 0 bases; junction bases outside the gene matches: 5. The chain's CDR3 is CASSDRDRVATNEKLFF. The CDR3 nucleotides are TGTGCCAGCAGTGACCGGGACAGGGTCGCAACTAATGAAAAACTGTTTTTT.

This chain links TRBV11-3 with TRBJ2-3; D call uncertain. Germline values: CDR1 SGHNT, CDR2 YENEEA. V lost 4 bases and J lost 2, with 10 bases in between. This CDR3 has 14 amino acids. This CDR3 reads CASSSSPNTDTQYF. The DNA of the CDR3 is TGTGCCAGCAGCTCATCCCCTAACACAGATACGCAGTATTTT.